The 21 T cell receptor beta chains below were found in one sample sequenced in a study of blood T cells in healthy people across ages. Combining a sample-barcoded 5' primer with a J-beta primer mix, a second PCR ran for roughly 7 to 12 cycles. TCRdb called the 5' RACE reads again in MiXCR, with one record for every CDR3 protein. The top ten hold roughly 8.2% of the sample, which has 1.5 million to 2 million distinct CDR3 sequences, over 25% seen once. Sequenced sample: blood. The receptors originated from a woman in her twenties or thirties in good health.

This rearrangement joins TRBV28 to TRBJ2-7, with D maybe TRBD1 (6 bases). Germline values: CDR1 MDHEN, CDR2 SYDVKM. CDR3 length: 12 residues. V lost 6 bases to trimming and J lost 5 bases, with 11 bases between them. The CDR3 loop is CASRGTINEQYF. In nucleotides, the CDR3 is TGTGCCAGCAGAGGGACAATCAACGAGCAGTACTTC.

This clonotype was found a few times. This rearrangement joins TRBV27 to TRBJ2-1; 8 nucleotides align to TRBD2. The germline V gene encodes CDR1 MNHEY and CDR2 SMNVEV (reference sequence). The CDR3 covers 15 residues. After removal of 7 bases from V and 5 bases from J, the junction contained 10 bases not matched to a gene. The CDR3: CASNSAGAQNNEQFF. DNA for the CDR3: TGTGCCAGCAACTCAGCGGGAGCACAGAACAATGAGCAGTTCTTC.

This clonotype showed up just a few times. The chain carries TRBV6-2 or TRBV6-3 and TRBJ1-2; D is undetermined. This CDR3 is 13 amino acids long. Germline loops: CDR1 MNHEY, CDR2 SVGEGT. V gave up 2 bases and J gave up 4 bases, with 8 bases separating them. CDR3 amino acids: CASSYDMRYGYTF. In nucleotides, the CDR3 is TGTGCCAGCAGTTACGATATGCGCTATGGCTACACCTTC.

In its sample, this clonotype was seen a few times. The rearrangement links TRBV6-2 or TRBV6-3 to TRBJ1-2, with 7 bases identical to TRBD1. This CDR3 contains 16 residues. CDR1 and CDR2 (germline): MNHEY, SVGEGT. V dropped 3 bases and J dropped 0; count of bases not matched to a gene: 7. The CDR3 spells CASSYEPGTANYGYTF. CDR3 nucleotide sequence: TGTGCCAGCAGTTATGAGCCGGGGACAGCTAACTATGGCTACACCTTC.

This chain links TRBV12-3 or TRBV12-4 with TRBJ2-2; D is perhaps TRBD1 or TRBD2 (5 bases each). Between the trimmed V and J ends, which lost 7 bases and 7 bases, there was a span of 10 bases. The CDR3 length is 12 residues. The chain's CDR3 is CASIRDVGELFF. The CDR3 DNA follows: TGTGCCAGCATCCGGGACGTCGGGGAGCTGTTTTTT.

This clonotype occurred many times. This chain uses TRBV7-2 with TRBJ2-3; D possibly corresponds to TRBD1 (5 bases). Germline V gives CDR1 SGHTA, CDR2 FQGNSA. This CDR3 is built from 17 residues. With 3 bases removed from V and 1 base from J, the gap between germline ends came to 17 bases. The CDR3 DNA sequence: TGTGCCAGCAGCTTTGTCAGGGCAGGACGCGGCACAGATACGCAGTATTTT. It codes for CASSFVRAGRGTDTQYF.

This clonotype was counted between two and nine times. The rearrangement joins TRBV20-1 to TRBJ1-1; TRBD1 matches 10 bases. The CDR3 covers 17 residues. J gave up 3 bases and V 0 bases, and 10 bases lay outside the gene matches. Germline V gene lookup returns CDR1 DFQATT and CDR2 SNEGSKA (reference sequence). The DNA of the CDR3 is TGCAGTGCTAGAGATCCGGGACAGGGGTCATTGGACACTGAAGCTTTCTTT. It is translated as CSARDPGQGSLDTEAFF.

The chain links TRBV2 to TRBJ2-1, with D unclear. Germline V gene lookup returns CDR1 SNHLY and CDR2 FYNNEI. V gave up 6 bases and J gave up 9 bases, with 12 bases separating them. The CDR3 sequence is 12 residues long. CDR3 amino acids: CASRGARTEQFF. The CDR3 DNA sequence: TGTGCCAGCAGGGGCGCGAGGACTGAGCAGTTCTTC. Using reference TRBV2 and TRBJ2-1 for the parts outside the CDR3, the full variable domain is EPEVTQTPSHQVTQMGQEVILRCVPISNHLYFYWYRQILGQKVEFLVSFYNNEISEKSEIFDDQFSVERPDGSNFTLKIRSTKLEDSAMYFCASRGARTEQFFGPGTRLTVL.

The CDR3 reads CATSSDRTNTEAFF. Here the CDR3 DNA reads TGTGCCACGAGTTCGGACAGGACAAACACTGAAGCTTTCTTT. The rearrangement uses TRBV2 and TRBJ1-1, with 7 bases identical to TRBD1. V dropped 10 bases and J dropped 2; count of bases not matched to a gene: 10. The CDR3 covers 14 residues. Germline-derived CDR1 and CDR2 are SNHLY and FYNNEI.

The DNA for the CDR3 is TGTGCCAGCAGCTTAAGCAGGGGAGTGACAGATACGCAGTATTTT. It specifies CASSLSRGVTDTQYF. The V gene is TRBV7-9, the J gene TRBJ2-3; tentative D call: TRBD1 (6 bases). The germline V and J ends were trimmed by 2 bases and 3 bases, with 12 bases remaining between them. The V gene's germline CDR1 is SEHNR and CDR2 FQNEAQ (reference sequence). The CDR3 is made up of 15 amino acids.

Turning to this clonotype: A much larger clone is a single base away; this may be a read error. The rearrangement joins TRBV7-2 to TRBJ2-1; unclear D gene. CDR3 length equals 13 residues. Trimming stripped 5 bases from V and 13 bases from J, with 18 bases between. From germline, CDR1 is SGHTA and CDR2 FQGNSA. The CDR3 DNA follows: TGTGCCAGCAGCGCCTTTCGAAAAGAGACCCAGTTCTTC. Amino acid sequence: CASSAFRKETQFF.

This clonotype showed up just a few times. V and J are TRBV19 and TRBJ1-4; maybe TRBD1 (5 bases). Germline-derived CDR1 and CDR2 are LNHDA and SQIVND (reference sequence). The V and J ends lost 6 bases and 8 bases respectively, with 13 bases between them. The CDR3 covers 13 residues. The CDR3: CASSQTGWEKLFF. In DNA, the CDR3 is TGTGCCAGTAGCCAAACAGGTTGGGAAAAACTGTTTTTT. The whole variable domain, filled in from reference TRBV19 and TRBJ1-4, reads DGGITQSPKYLFRKEGQNVTLSCEQNLNHDAMYWYRQDPGQGLRLIYYSQIVNDFQKGDIAEGYSVSREKKESFPLTVTSAQKNPTAFYLCASSQTGWEKLFFGSGTQLSVL.

This clonotype was seen ten or more times. The V gene is TRBV20-1, the J gene TRBJ2-1; 9 positions match TRBD2. Germline lookup yields CDR1 DFQATT and CDR2 SNEGSKA (reference sequence). The ends lost 0 bases at V and 4 bases at J; junction bases unmatched: 10. The CDR3 is 17 amino acids. The CDR3, as DNA: TGCAGTGCTAGAGATCTACGGGCGGGAGGGCAATACAATGAGCAGTTCTTC. Amino acids: CSARDLRAGGQYNEQFF.

The chain is built from TRBV29-1 and TRBJ2-5, with 7 bases identical to TRBD2. The V segment lost 5 bases and the J segment 11 bases; nucleotides outside the gene matches: 17. This CDR3 spans 14 amino acids. The germline gives CDR1 SQVTM, CDR2 ANQGSEA. The CDR3, as DNA: TGCAGCGTTCGACTAGACACAGCGGGGAATGAGCAGTACTTC. This translates into CSVRLDTAGNEQYF.

The chain uses TRBV20-1 and TRBJ1-5; unclear D gene. V was clipped by 4 bases and J by 0 bases, with 10 bases between them. This CDR3 has 14 residues. CDR1 and CDR2 from the germline V gene are DFQATT and SNEGSKA (reference sequence). The CDR3 is CSAIIGDSNQPQHF. The CDR3 nucleotides are TGCAGTGCTATTATTGGGGATAGCAATCAGCCCCAGCATTTT.

Comments on this clonotype: A much more abundant neighbour one base away suggests this may be a read error. The chain combines TRBV20-1 with TRBJ2-4; 9 bases agree with TRBD1. Germline V gene data show CDR1 as DFQATT and CDR2 as SNEGSKA (reference sequence). This CDR3 has 14 residues. CDR3 region: CSARGTGNKNMQYF. The CDR3, as DNA: TGCAGTGCTAGGGGGACAGGGAACAAAAACATGCAGTACTTC.

In this sample, this clonotype turned up a few times. Relative to the germline gene, one junction end is altered; a read error may explain this. This CDR3 is CSISELGDTQYF. The DNA for the CDR3 is TGTTCCATCAGTGAGCTGGGGGATACGCAGTATTTT. The chain joins TRBV10-3 to TRBJ2-3; D unresolved. This CDR3 contains 12 residues. Germline values: CDR1 ENHRY, CDR2 SYGVKD.

This clonotype was counted ten times or more. The J gene is TRBJ2-3, the V gene TRBV28; D call uncertain. CDR3 length: 15 amino acids. From germline, CDR1 is MDHEN and CDR2 SYDVKM. Trimming pared 3 bases from V and 3 bases from J, leaving 13 bases between. Written as DNA, the CDR3 is TGTGCCAGCAGTTTGCCCGCCCCGGCGACAGATACGCAGTATTTT. Its translation is CASSLPAPATDTQYF.

The chain links TRBV7-2 to TRBJ1-5; maybe TRBD1 (5 bases). The V end lost 4 bases, the J end lost 4 bases, and 14 bases lay between the germline ends. CDR3 length: 15 amino acids. Germline V lookup: CDR1 SGHTA, CDR2 FQGNSA. CDR3 nucleotide sequence: TGTGCCAGCAGCTCACTGGGGGATGGTAATCAGCCCCAGCATTTT. It encodes CASSSLGDGNQPQHF.

The chain joins TRBV30 to TRBJ2-3; TRBD2 might be the D (6 bases). This CDR3 is 15 amino acids long. Germline CDR1 is GTSNPN and CDR2 is SVGIG (reference sequence). The germline V and J ends were trimmed by 2 bases and 6 bases, with 18 bases remaining between them. Here the CDR3 DNA reads TGTGCCTGGAGTTTGCGGGGCATAGGCAGGGATACGCAGTATTTT. It yields the protein CAWSLRGIGRDTQYF.

There are many counts of this clonotype. V gene TRBV6-2 or TRBV6-3 combines with J gene TRBJ2-5; D possibly corresponds to TRBD2 (6 bases). V lost 5 bases and J lost 10, with 17 bases in between. This CDR3 has 13 residues. Germline CDR1 is MNHEY and CDR2 is SVGEGT. The CDR3 nucleotides read TGTGCCAGCAGTCCGCGACTAGATATTAGCCAGTACTTC. Translating gives CASSPRLDISQYF.